This T cell receptor beta chain was retrieved from a study of neurological immune-mediated disorders. This clonotype was seen repeatedly, ten times or more. Per the germline V gene, CDR1 is SGHDT and CDR2 is YYEEEE. The CDR3 has 15 residues. After removal of 4 bases from V and 3 bases from J, the junction contained 5 bases not matched to a gene. Time point described: longitudinal time-point 3. With 10-nucleotide random UMIs, 5'RACE was used to make the cDNA. TCRdb itself ran the 5' RACE reads through MiXCR, one entry per CDR3 protein. This sample has tens of thousands of distinct CDR3 sequences, with approximately 4.3% found just once.

The rearrangement links TRBV5-6 to TRBJ2-2; 8 bases match TRBD1. The receptor was isolated from an older woman with multiple sclerosis. The sample taken for sequencing was PBMCs. CDR3 coding DNA: TGTGCCAGCAGCCCTTTGACAGGGGACACCGGGGAGCTGTTTTTT. Its protein is CASSPLTGDTGELFF.